This T cell receptor beta chain was recovered during a study of T cell changes during pregnancy in multiple sclerosis. Assay: immunoSEQ multiplex PCR; the TCRdb copy retains only in-frame clones and omits some. In the table there are 50,000 to 55,000 clones, 85% to 95% of which are singletons. Germline-derived CDR1 and CDR2 are WSHSY and SAAADI. There are 15 residues in the CDR3. Between the trimmed V and J ends, which lost 4 bases and 1 base, there was a span of 13 bases. Here the sequenced sample was CD4+ T cells from peripheral blood mononuclear cells, taken in the third trimester of pregnancy. V is TRBV10-2 and J is TRBJ1-1; perhaps TRBD1 as D (5 bases). The sequence derives from a female donor with multiple sclerosis, enrolled in a pregnancy study. In DNA, the CDR3 is TGCGCCAGCAGTGGCCAGACAGAGCCGAACACTGAAGCTTTCTTT. Translating it yields CASSGQTEPNTEAFF.